Below are 3 T cell receptor beta chains sequenced from a single sample in a study of T cells after yellow fever vaccination. TCRdb passed the 5' RACE reads through MiXCR, listing each CDR3 protein once. The sample gives fewer than 500,000 distinct CDR3 sequences, 18% of which show up once; roughly a sixth is in the top ten. The specimen was PBMCs, collected before the yellow fever booster vaccination. These receptors all stem from a man aged 18 to 30 who received the YFV17D yellow fever vaccine.

The chain uses TRBV7-9 and TRBJ1-1, with D maybe TRBD1 (6 bases). Germline V gene lookup returns CDR1 SEHNR and CDR2 FQNEAQ (reference sequence). Between the trimmed V and J ends, which lost 1 base and 0 bases, there was a span of 18 bases. CDR3 length equals 18 residues. CDR3 in amino acids: CASSLGAGGELLNTEAFF. DNA for the CDR3: TGTGCCAGCAGCTTAGGGGCGGGGGGCGAGTTGCTGAACACTGAAGCTTTCTTT. Full variable domain (rest looked up from reference TRBV7-9 and TRBJ1-1): DTGVSQNPRHKITKRGQNVTFRCDPISEHNRLYWYRQTLGQGPEFLTYFQNEAQLEKSRLLSDRFSAERPKGSFSTLEIQRTEQGDSAMYLCASSLGAGGELLNTEAFFGQGTRLTVV.

In DNA, the CDR3 is TGCAGTGCTAGAGATCCGGAGGTCGGCAACACCGGGGAGCTGTTTTTT. It is translated as CSARDPEVGNTGELFF. The chain joins TRBV20-1 to TRBJ2-2, with D possibly matching TRBD2 (5 bases). The V gene's germline CDR1 is DFQATT and CDR2 SNEGSKA (reference sequence). Deletions cut 0 bases from V and 2 bases from J, with 13 bases between. The CDR3 has 16 amino acids.

The V gene is TRBV9, the J gene TRBJ1-2; D is unresolved. Germline V gene data show CDR1 as SGDLS and CDR2 as YYNGEE. The length of the CDR3 is 13 residues. V shed 0 bases and J shed 3 bases, with 6 bases lying between them. DNA of the CDR3: TGTGCCAGCAGCGTAGAGCTTTACTATGGCTACACCTTC. Translated, it gives CASSVELYYGYTF.